The TCR beta chain described here comes from a study of post-analysis software for immune sequencing data. Study background: The patients showed relapsing-remitting, secondary progressive and progressive-relapsing multiple sclerosis courses.

Details on this clonotype: Its antigen is not known.

Study observations and caveats: A significant reduction in normalized Chao1 diversity was observed in multiple sclerosis patients versus controls. Five or six TRBV segments were significantly more frequent in patients than in controls. TRBV5-6, TRBV5-1 and TRBV20-1 were among these segments. Samples from a shared batch, those prepared together, strongly co-clustered by F measure.

The CDR3 runs 16 residues. Germline lookup yields CDR1 MGHDK and CDR2 SYGVNS. Unique molecular identifiers were carried by the TCR beta cDNA libraries. Each sample of about 0.95 to 11 million input T cells yielded roughly 500,000 cDNA molecules, so each molecule approximated one T cell. MiXCR was run by TCRdb on the PCR reads, yielding one entry per CDR3 protein. The data show roughly 540,000 distinct CDR3 sequences, under 40% seen once. The sequence derives from a girl younger than 18 with multiple sclerosis. Source material: blood. This chain joins TRBV25-1 and TRBJ2-7; 7 nucleotides align to TRBD1. The J call may be incorrect, as the DNA end agrees better with TRBJ2-5. CDR3 sequence (DNA): TGTGCCAGCAGTGAGTTCAAAGGGGGCACAGGCGAGACCCAGTACTTC. Protein: CASSEFKGGTGETQYF.